A single sample is the source of the 17 T cell receptor beta chains below, sequenced in a study of blood T cells in healthy people across ages. Using a J-beta primer mix together with a sample-barcoded 5' primer, a second PCR was run for about 6 to 11 cycles. A single record per CDR3 protein comes from TCRdb applying MiXCR to the 5' RACE reads. The sample contains about 590,000 distinct CDR3 sequences, less than 35% of which appear only once. Sequencing input: blood. Receptors originate from a woman older than 75 in good health.

This clonotype was counted at least ten times. This rearrangement joins TRBV6-2 or TRBV6-3 to TRBJ2-7; 8 bases fit TRBD1. Germline CDR1 reads MNHEY; CDR2 reads SVGEGT. V lost 6 bases and J lost 2; bases outside the gene matches: 3. This CDR3 region has 13 residues. CDR3 sequence reads: CASRDRVPYEQYF. The CDR3 nucleotides are TGTGCCAGCAGGGACAGGGTGCCCTACGAGCAGTACTTC.

The chain has TRBV6-1 and TRBJ2-7; 11 bases line up with TRBD1. The end of the DNA fits TRBJ2-5 better, so the J call may be wrong. CDR1 and CDR2 from the germline V gene are MNHNS and SASEGT. CDR3 size: 13 residues. CDR3 residues: CASGDRGRETQYF. CDR3 DNA: TGTGCCAGCGGGGACAGGGGGAGGGAGACCCAGTACTTC.

Here the CDR3 reads CASSLAGELNYGYTF. As DNA, the CDR3 is TGTGCCAGCAGCTTAGCGGGGGAGTTAAACTATGGCTACACCTTC. The chain couples TRBV7-9 to TRBJ1-2; tentatively, D is TRBD1 (5 bases). The V gene's germline CDR1 is SEHNR and CDR2 FQNEAQ (reference sequence). The CDR3 has 15 residues. V lost 0 bases and J 2 bases, leaving 10 bases between the germline ends.

This clonotype has more than one count but fewer than ten. The gene calls are TRBV7-2 and TRBJ1-2; 7 positions match TRBD1. Germline V gene sequence: CDR1 SGHTA, CDR2 FQGNSA. The CDR3 spans 17 residues. V lost 2 bases to trimming and J lost 3 bases; unmatched junction nucleotides: 12. CDR3 sequence: CASSLRATGSVDYGYTF. CDR3 nucleotides: TGTGCCAGCAGCTTACGTGCGACAGGGTCGGTCGACTATGGCTACACCTTC.

The genes are TRBV29-1 and TRBJ2-5; the match to TRBD2 covers 8 bases. With the DNA end fitting TRBJ2-7 better, the J assignment may be wrong. The germline V gene encodes CDR1 SQVTM and CDR2 ANQGSEA. The CDR3 is 13 residues long. CDR3 sequence (DNA): TGCAGCGTTGAGGGGACTAGATTTATCGAGCAGTACTTC. Translated, it gives CSVEGTRFIEQYF.

This clonotype came up a few times. The chain links TRBV9 to TRBJ1-4; maybe TRBD1 (5 bases). The germline V gene encodes CDR1 SGDLS and CDR2 YYNGEE. V was shortened by 0 bases and J by 7 bases, with 19 bases between the two germline ends. The CDR3 length is 17 residues. The CDR3 DNA reads TGTGCCAGCAGCGTAGCCTCAGGGTGGGAATATGGTGAAAAACTGTTTTTT. Amino acid sequence: CASSVASGWEYGEKLFF.

The chain employs TRBV14 and TRBJ2-4; no reliable D call. The J call is uncertain, as TRBJ2-7 better fits the DNA end. Germline CDR1 is SGHDN and CDR2 is FVKESK. This CDR3 is 14 amino acids long. The CDR3 reads CASSQRTGCGEQYF. CDR3 nucleotides: TGTGCCAGCAGCCAAAGGACGGGTTGCGGCGAGCAGTACTTC.

Only a few counts were recorded for this clonotype. This chain uses TRBV29-1 with TRBJ1-5, with TRBD1 matching over 7 bases. CDR3 size: 13 residues. Trimming took 6 bases from V and 6 from J; bases not matched to a gene: 8. Germline assignment: CDR1 SQVTM and CDR2 ANQGSEA. CDR3 coding DNA: TGCAGCGTGGGGGGGACAGTGGGTCAGCCCCAGCATTTT. This translates into CSVGGTVGQPQHF.

The table lists this clonotype with a count of one. At one of its ends the junction is not consistent with the germline gene, which may arise from a read error. This chain links TRBV6-5 with TRBJ1-2; TRBD1 matches at 8 bases. The CDR3 is made up of 17 amino acids. CDR1 and CDR2 from the germline V gene are MNHEY and SVGAGI. As DNA, the CDR3 is TGTGCCTGCAGTTACTCTGAGCCGGGCAGGGGGCGCTATGGCTACACCTTC. This encodes CACSYSEPGRGRYGYTF.

This clonotype was counted between two and nine times. With a much larger clone just one base away, this may be a read error. This chain joins TRBV5-5 and TRBJ1-2; no firm D call. Trimming took off 3 bases at V and 4 bases at J, with 13 bases between the two ends. Germline values: CDR1 SGHKS, CDR2 YYEKEE (reference sequence). The CDR3 loop spans 14 amino acids. CDR3: CASSWLSFGYGYTF. The DNA for the CDR3 is TGTGCCAGCAGCTGGTTGAGTTTCGGCTATGGCTACACCTTC.

This clonotype was counted at least ten times. This chain joins TRBV7-9 and TRBJ1-6, with D maybe TRBD1 (6 bases). The V end lost 4 bases, the J end lost 0 bases, and 25 bases lay between the germline ends. The CDR3 consists of 21 residues. The germline V gene has CDR1 SEHNR and CDR2 FQNEAQ (reference sequence). The CDR3 DNA reads as TGTGCCAGCAGCTCCCGTGGAGGGGGACCTCGTCTAAGCTCCTATAATTCACCCCTCCACTTT. Translated, it gives CASSSRGGGPRLSSYNSPLHF.

The chain links TRBV30 to TRBJ1-1; D perhaps matches TRBD1 (5 bases). There are 11 residues in the CDR3. V dropped 4 bases and J dropped 5 bases, with 8 bases sitting between them. In germline, CDR1 is GTSNPN, CDR2 SVGIG (reference sequence). The CDR3 reads CAWKGRTEAFF. The CDR3 DNA reads TGTGCCTGGAAGGGGCGGACTGAAGCTTTCTTT.

V gene TRBV29-1 combines with J gene TRBJ2-1; no firm D call. The closer fit of TRBJ2-7 to the DNA end suggests the J call may be wrong. Germline values: CDR1 SQVTM, CDR2 ANQGSEA. The CDR3 runs to 15 residues. This CDR3 is CSVEVWDNSYNEQYF. The CDR3 nucleotides are TGCAGCGTTGAAGTATGGGATAACTCCTACAATGAGCAGTACTTC.

There are a few counts of this clonotype. CDR3 nucleotides: TGCGCCAGCGGACTACCGGGACAGGGGTGGGATGGCTACACCTTC. Protein sequence: CASGLPGQGWDGYTF. This chain joins TRBV5-1 and TRBJ1-2; TRBD1 aligns across 10 bases. Unmatched junction bases numbered 12, after V lost 7 bases and J lost 6 bases. The CDR3 covers 15 residues. Germline V gene lookup returns CDR1 SGHRS and CDR2 YFSETQ.

The chain links TRBV7-8 to TRBJ1-5, with a tentative D call TRBD1 (6 bases). Between the trimmed V and J ends, which lost 5 bases and 15 bases, there was a span of 20 bases. The germline V gene encodes CDR1 SGHVS and CDR2 FQNEAQ. The CDR3 runs 13 residues. The CDR3 sequence is CASSRGDTYFPHF. In DNA form, the CDR3 reads TGTGCCAGCAGCCGAGGGGACACTTACTTTCCGCATTTT. Combining the CDR3 with reference TRBV7-8 and TRBJ1-5 gives the whole variable domain GAGVSQSPRYKVAKRGQDVALRCDPISGHVSLFWYQQALGQGPEFLTYFQNEAQLDKSGLPSDRFFAERPEGSVSTLKIQRTQQEDSAVYLCASSRGDTYFPHFGDGTRLSIL.

This clonotype was counted at least ten times. V is TRBV20-1 and J is TRBJ1-1; no definite D call. This CDR3 is 11 amino acids long. V lost 3 bases and J lost 5, with 7 bases in between. Germline CDR1 reads DFQATT; CDR2 reads SNEGSKA (reference sequence). CDR3 loop: CSARTVTEAFF. The CDR3 DNA is TGCAGTGCTAGGACGGTAACTGAAGCTTTCTTT.

The chain combines TRBV5-5 with TRBJ2-1, with 8 nucleotides matching TRBD1. This CDR3 is built from 14 residues. Looked up from germline, CDR1 is SGHKS and CDR2 is YYEKEE (reference sequence). V shed 4 bases, J shed 6 bases, and the junction held 6 bases outside the gene matches. The DNA for the CDR3 is TGTGCCAGCAGCAAAGGACAGGGACCCAATGAGCAGTTCTTC. Its translation is CASSKGQGPNEQFF.